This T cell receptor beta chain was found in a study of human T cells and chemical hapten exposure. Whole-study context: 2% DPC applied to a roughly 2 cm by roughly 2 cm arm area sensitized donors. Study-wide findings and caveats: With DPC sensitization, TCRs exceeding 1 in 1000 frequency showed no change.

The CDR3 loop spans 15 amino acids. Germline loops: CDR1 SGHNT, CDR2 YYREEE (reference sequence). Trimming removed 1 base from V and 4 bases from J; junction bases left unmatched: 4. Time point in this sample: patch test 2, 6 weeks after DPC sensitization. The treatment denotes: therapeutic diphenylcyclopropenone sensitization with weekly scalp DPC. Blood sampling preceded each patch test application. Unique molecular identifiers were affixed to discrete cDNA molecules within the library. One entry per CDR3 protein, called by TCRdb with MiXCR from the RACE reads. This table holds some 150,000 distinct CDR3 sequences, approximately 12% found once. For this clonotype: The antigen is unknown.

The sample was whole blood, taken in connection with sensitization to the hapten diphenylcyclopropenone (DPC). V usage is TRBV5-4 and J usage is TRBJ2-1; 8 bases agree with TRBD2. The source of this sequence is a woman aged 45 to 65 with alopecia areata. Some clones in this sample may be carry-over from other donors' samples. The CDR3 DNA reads TGTGCCAGCAGCTTGAGAAGCGGGAGATACAATGAGCAGTTCTTC. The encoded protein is CASSLRSGRYNEQFF. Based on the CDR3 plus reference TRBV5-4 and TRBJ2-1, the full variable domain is ETGVTQSPTHLIKTRGQQVTLRCSSQSGHNTVSWYQQALGQGPQFIFQYYREEENGRGNFPPRFSGLQFPNYSSELNVNALELDDSALYLCASSLRSGRYNEQFFGPGTRLTVL.